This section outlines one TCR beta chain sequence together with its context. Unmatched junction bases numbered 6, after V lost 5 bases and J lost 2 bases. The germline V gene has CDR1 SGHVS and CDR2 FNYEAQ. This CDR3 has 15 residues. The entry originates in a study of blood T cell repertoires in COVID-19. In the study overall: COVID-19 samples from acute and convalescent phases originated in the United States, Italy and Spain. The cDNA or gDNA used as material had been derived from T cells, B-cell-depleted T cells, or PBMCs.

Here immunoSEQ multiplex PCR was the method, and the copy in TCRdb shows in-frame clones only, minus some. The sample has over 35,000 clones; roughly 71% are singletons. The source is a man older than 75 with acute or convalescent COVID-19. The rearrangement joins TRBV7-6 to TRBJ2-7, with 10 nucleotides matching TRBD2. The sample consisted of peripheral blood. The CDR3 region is CASSPSGGTPYEQYF. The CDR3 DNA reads TGTGCCAGCAGCCCTAGCGGGGGTACCCCCTACGAGCAGTACTTC.